A single sample gave rise to the 12 T cell receptor beta chains below, sequenced in a study of Graves' ophthalmopathy and Graves' hyperthyroidism. The authors amplified TCR beta CDR3 regions from RNA transcripts. An opening RT-PCR round employed HTBI primers and preceded a second-round multiplex PCR. TCRdb ran MiXCR on the multiplex PCR reads and lists one entry per CDR3 protein. Among 200,000 to 250,000 distinct CDR3 sequences listed, 20% to 25% were seen once. The sequencing sample was made of peripheral blood. The receptors were gathered from a woman aged 45-60 years with Graves' ophthalmopathy.

This clonotype was observed at least ten times. The rearrangement links TRBV28 to TRBJ1-2; D gene ambiguous. Germline lookup yields CDR1 MDHEN and CDR2 SYDVKM. This CDR3 region has 12 residues. Deletions cut 5 bases from V and 1 base from J, with 5 bases between. CDR3 coding DNA: TGTGCCAGCAGTAGGGTTAACTATGGCTACACCTTC. It specifies CASSRVNYGYTF.

This clonotype was picked up a small number of times. The V and J genes are TRBV12-3 or TRBV12-4 and TRBJ2-5; 7 bases are a match to TRBD2. The CDR3 sequence is 14 residues long. V gave up 7 bases and J gave up 4 bases; unmatched junction bases: 9. The DNA of the CDR3 is TGTGCCAGCACCGGAGGGACTACTCCAGAGACCCAGTACTTC. Translated, it gives CASTGGTTPETQYF.

This clonotype was detected ten times or more. The chain uses TRBV7-2 and TRBJ2-7; 12 bases are a match to TRBD1. J gave up 7 bases and V 4 bases, and 8 bases lay outside the gene matches. Per germline, CDR1 SGHTA and CDR2 FQGNSA. This CDR3 region has 15 residues. The CDR3 here is CASSWGQGAFGEQYF. CDR3 bases: TGTGCCAGCAGCTGGGGACAGGGGGCTTTTGGTGAGCAGTACTTC.

This clonotype was found many times. CDR3 sequence (DNA): TGTGCCAGCAGTTCTCCCCCTTACCAGCGGGTTAGCTCCTACGAGCAGTACTTC. Translating it yields CASSSPPYQRVSSYEQYF. J is TRBJ2-7 and V is TRBV28; tentatively, D is TRBD2 (6 bases). The CDR3 is 18 residues long. The V end was cut by 4 bases, the J end by 0 bases, with 22 bases between. The germline gives CDR1 MDHEN, CDR2 SYDVKM.

This clonotype was counted at least ten times. The chain employs TRBV12-3 or TRBV12-4 and TRBJ2-7; a possible D gene is TRBD2 (6 bases). The CDR3 is made up of 15 amino acids. Trimming shortened V by 1 base and J by 0 bases, and 10 bases separated the two germline ends. The CDR3 region has the DNA TGTGCCAGCAGTTTAGGTGGGGGACTCTCCTACGAGCAGTACTTC. It yields the protein CASSLGGGLSYEQYF.

This clonotype was seen only a few times. The J gene is TRBJ1-1, the V gene TRBV14; a weak D match, TRBD1 (5 bases). This CDR3 has 14 residues. Germline CDR1 and CDR2: SGHDN and FVKESK. V was cut by 2 bases and J by 4 bases, with 11 bases left in between. CDR3 nucleotide sequence: TGTGCCAGCAGCCAATTGGGGGAAGGCACTGAAGCTTTCTTT. This gives the protein CASSQLGEGTEAFF.

This clonotype was seen ten or more times. The chain couples TRBV15 to TRBJ2-7; perhaps TRBD2 as D (6 bases). Germline CDR1 reads LNHNV; CDR2 reads YYDKDF (reference sequence). The CDR3 has 15 residues. The ends were cut back, 6 bases at V and 6 bases at J, with 21 bases in the middle. For the CDR3, the DNA is TGTGCCACCAGTCCAACGACCGGGACTTCGGCCGAGCAGTACTTC. Amino acid sequence: CATSPTTGTSAEQYF.

This clonotype was recorded many times. The rearrangement uses TRBV3-1 and TRBJ1-1, with 7 bases lining up with TRBD1. Germline V gene data show CDR1 as LGHDT and CDR2 as YNNKEL (reference sequence). V was pared by 1 base and J by 7 bases, with 9 bases of the junction left unmatched. This CDR3 comprises 15 residues. The DNA for the CDR3 is TGTGCCAGCAGCCAAGTCCCTCCCAACAGGGGTGAAGCTTTCTTT. Residues: CASSQVPPNRGEAFF.

The gene calls are TRBV5-1 and TRBJ2-7, with D perhaps TRBD1 (6 bases). CDR1 and CDR2 from the germline V gene are SGHRS and YFSETQ. V lost 1 base to trimming and J lost 1 base, with 12 bases between them. The length of the CDR3 is 15 residues. The CDR3 here is CASSLWRQGSYEQYF. The CDR3 region has the DNA TGCGCCAGCAGCTTGTGGCGTCAGGGGTCCTACGAGCAGTACTTC.

In this sample, this clonotype turned up many times. The J gene is TRBJ2-7, the V gene TRBV24-1, with TRBD1 identical over 7 bases. Unmatched junction bases numbered 6, after V lost 3 bases and J lost 2 bases. There are 15 residues in the CDR3. The germline V gene has CDR1 KGHDR and CDR2 SFDVKD. Written as DNA, the CDR3 is TGTGCCACCAGTGATGGCCAGGGACAGACCTACGAGCAGTACTTC. Its protein is CATSDGQGQTYEQYF.

This clonotype was counted between two and nine times. The gene calls are TRBV4-1 and TRBJ2-5; either TRBD1 or TRBD2 may fit D (5 bases each). Trimming pared 4 bases from V and 2 bases from J, leaving 17 bases between. CDR1 and CDR2 (germline): MGHRA, YSYEKL. This CDR3 is 16 amino acids long. CDR3 amino acids: CASSLRYEGLQETQYF. In nucleotides, the CDR3 is TGCGCCAGCAGCCTCCGCTACGAGGGGCTGCAAGAGACCCAGTACTTC.

This clonotype has a count of ten or more. The chain carries TRBV11-2 and TRBJ2-5; 12 bases align to TRBD2. The CDR3 contains 16 residues. CDR1 is SGHAT and CDR2 is FQNNGV in the germline V gene. J was trimmed by 0 bases and V by 5 bases; bases with no gene match: 4. This chain's CDR3 is CASSTGTSGYQETQYF. The CDR3, as DNA: TGTGCCAGCAGCACAGGGACTAGCGGGTACCAAGAGACCCAGTACTTC. The whole variable domain, filled in from reference TRBV11-2 and TRBJ2-5, reads EAGVAQSPRYKIIEKRQSVAFWCNPISGHATLYWYQQILGQGPKLLIQFQNNGVVDDSQLPKDRFSAERLKGVDSTLKIQPAKLEDSAVYLCASSTGTSGYQETQYFGPGTRLLVL.